One sample yielded the 8 T cell receptor beta chains listed below, sequenced in a study of blood T cell repertoires in COVID-19. Measured with immunoSEQ multiplex PCR; TCRdb has only the in-frame clones, and not every one. The sample records 56,000 or so clones, around 84% being singletons. The sample was peripheral blood. The origin of the receptors is a human donor in a cohort sampled during active COVID-19.

V usage is TRBV7-2 and J usage is TRBJ2-5; tentative D call: TRBD1 (5 bases). Trimming stripped 2 bases from V and 4 bases from J, with 11 bases between. The CDR3 length is 14 residues. Germline CDR1 and CDR2: SGHTA and FQGNSA. The CDR3 loop is CASSLQTVRETQYF. The CDR3 DNA reads TGTGCCAGCAGCTTACAGACAGTTCGAGAGACCCAGTACTTC.

The rearrangement links TRBV7-2 to TRBJ1-3, with a tentative D call TRBD1 (5 bases). The ends were cut back, 1 base at V and 3 bases at J, with 10 bases in the middle. CDR1 and CDR2 from the germline V gene are SGHTA and FQGNSA. The CDR3 spans 15 residues. This chain's CDR3 is CASSLDGGNGNTIYF. The CDR3 DNA reads TGTGCCAGCAGCTTAGACGGGGGTAATGGAAACACCATATATTTT.

The rearrangement uses TRBV27 and TRBJ2-7; 11 bases line up with TRBD1. Germline loops: CDR1 MNHEY, CDR2 SMNVEV (reference sequence). Losses at the gene ends were 5 bases for V and 4 bases for J; bases not matched to a gene: 4. This CDR3 comprises 14 residues. CDR3 region: CASSPGTGGYEQYF. The DNA of the CDR3 is TGTGCCAGCAGTCCCGGGACAGGGGGATACGAGCAGTACTTC.

The V call is TRBV15, the J call TRBJ2-3; 9 bases are shared with TRBD1. CDR3 length: 14 residues. The V gene's germline CDR1 is LNHNV and CDR2 YYDKDF (reference sequence). The ends lost 5 bases at V and 5 bases at J; junction bases unmatched: 5. In nucleotides, the CDR3 is TGTGCCACCAGCCAAGGGACAGGGTTAGATACGCAGTATTTT. Amino acid sequence: CATSQGTGLDTQYF.

In its sample, this clone was seen once. The V and J genes are TRBV14 and TRBJ2-2; D might be TRBD2 (5 bases). The V end was cut by 3 bases, the J end by 4 bases, with 9 bases between. CDR3 length: 14 amino acids. Germline V CDR1 and CDR2: SGHDN, FVKESK. The CDR3 DNA is TGTGCCAGCAGCCACGGGGTGGGCACCGGGGAGCTGTTTTTT. Translated, it gives CASSHGVGTGELFF.

The rearrangement joins TRBV24-1 to TRBJ2-7, with D possibly TRBD2 on 7 matching bases. The CDR3 spans 18 residues. With 0 bases removed from V and 4 bases from J, the gap between germline ends came to 21 bases. CDR1 is KGHDR, CDR2 SFDVKD, per germline. Here the CDR3 reads CATSDLTLGGPKRYEQYF. For the CDR3, the DNA is TGTGCCACCAGTGATTTGACTTTGGGGGGGCCAAAGAGATACGAGCAGTACTTC.

Only one count was recorded for this clone. This chain's CDR3 is CSVESTGVGYTF. Written as DNA, the CDR3 is TGCAGCGTTGAATCGACAGGGGTTGGCTACACCTTC. The rearrangement links TRBV29-1 to TRBJ1-2; 8 bases line up with TRBD1. Per the germline V gene, CDR1 is SQVTM and CDR2 is ANQGSEA. The CDR3 sequence is 12 residues long. J was trimmed by 7 bases and V by 2 bases; bases with no gene match: 3.

The CDR3 loop is CASSLGGGLGSPLHF. The CDR3 nucleotides read TGTGCCAGCAGCTTGGGTGGTGGTCTTGGCTCACCCCTCCACTTT. The V gene is TRBV5-6, the J gene TRBJ1-6; D is unresolved. The CDR3 is 15 residues long. V dropped 0 bases and J dropped 10 bases, with 14 bases sitting between them. Germline-derived CDR1 and CDR2 are SGHDT and YYEEEE.